Shown below are 3 T cell receptor beta chains from a single sample sequenced in a study of blood T cell repertoires in COVID-19 (TCRdb year 2020). To prepare the library, the immunoSEQ multiplex PCR assay was applied. The table comes from immuneACCESS by way of TCRdb, which keeps in-frame sequences with V and J called. Part of the clones is missing from these tables; in studies checked, under half for an unresolved V gene and the rest for unknown reasons. This sample holds 250,000 or so clones; about 82% were observed only once. Jointly, the top ten make up over 9% of the sample. Input material: peripheral blood. These receptors were taken from a man older than 75 with acute or convalescent COVID-19.

The genes are TRBV28 and TRBJ2-7, with D unclear. The germline V gene has CDR1 MDHEN and CDR2 SYDVKM. V was cut by 6 bases and J by 3 bases, with 3 bases left in between. The CDR3 has 10 residues. In DNA, the CDR3 is TGTGCCAGCAGGCGCTACGAGCAGTACTTC. It yields the protein CASRRYEQYF. Filled out from reference TRBV28 and TRBJ2-7, the complete variable domain reads DVKVTQSSRYLVKRTGEKVFLECVQDMDHENMFWYRQDPGLGLRLIYFSYDVKMKEKGDIPEGYSVSREKKERFSLILESASTNQTSMYLCASRRYEQYFGPGTRLTVT.

The rearrangement joins TRBV28 to TRBJ1-1; D call uncertain. Trimming removed 6 bases from V and 3 bases from J, with 14 bases in between. The CDR3 runs 14 residues. The germline gives CDR1 MDHEN, CDR2 SYDVKM. The CDR3 loop is CASRLTRVYTEAFF. DNA of the CDR3: TGTGCCAGCAGGCTAACTAGGGTCTACACTGAAGCTTTCTTT.

The J gene is TRBJ2-2, the V gene TRBV27, with 11 bases identical to TRBD2. The ends lost 5 bases at V and 2 bases at J; junction bases unmatched: 7. Germline V CDR1 and CDR2: MNHEY, SMNVEV (reference sequence). There are 17 residues in the CDR3. The CDR3 reads CASSQLAGADNTGELFF. CDR3 nucleotides: TGTGCCAGCAGTCAACTAGCGGGGGCTGACAACACCGGGGAGCTGTTTTTT.